The clone carrying this TCR beta chain was seen only once. Sample-barcoded 5' priming and a J-beta primer mix drove a second PCR of roughly 6 to 12 cycles. TCRdb passed the 5' RACE reads through MiXCR, listing each CDR3 protein once. The sample includes about 650,000 distinct CDR3 sequences, about 50% of them seen just once. This sample is part of a study of blood T cells in healthy people across ages. This CDR3 is 15 amino acids long. The V and J genes are TRBV21-1 and TRBJ2-1; the table's D call of TRBD2 was not tested on the DNA. TRBV21-1 is labeled a pseudogene. The sequence was collected from a woman older than 75 in good health. Sequencing was performed on blood. CDR3 sequence: CASSKESLAGGEQFF. DNA of the CDR3: TGTGCCAGCAGCAAAGAGTCCCTAGCGGGAGGCGAGCAGTTCTTC.